This T cell receptor beta chain was retrieved from a study of blood T cell repertoires in COVID-19. As for the study in general: COVID-19 samples collected from the United States, Italy and Spain covered acute and convalescent phases. T cells, B-cell-depleted T cells, or PBMCs supplied cDNA or gDNA.

The CDR3 runs to 16 residues. Germline CDR1 is MNHEY and CDR2 is SMNVEV (reference sequence). The V end was cut by 5 bases, the J end by 9 bases, with 25 bases between. TCRdb's table, derived via immunoSEQ multiplex PCR, lists solely in-frame clones and lacks some. The sample has a few hundred thousand clones, around 90% seen once; the top ten hold approximately 3%. This TCR came from a woman in her thirties with COVID-19, enrolled during active disease. The source material was peripheral blood. This chain uses TRBV27 with TRBJ1-2, with D possibly being TRBD1 (5 bases). CDR3 sequence reads: CASSPLSAGLEGSYTF. CDR3 coding DNA: TGTGCCAGCAGTCCCCTAAGCGCAGGGTTGGAGGGGAGCTACACCTTC.